This paragraph reports one T cell receptor beta chain. This sample is drawn from a study of cytomegalovirus exposure and HLA in healthy donors. The CDR3 spans 14 residues. V was pared by 4 bases and J by 6 bases, with 12 bases between. In germline, CDR1 is SEHNR, CDR2 FQNEAQ (reference sequence). The study ran its PCR with 60 Vbeta and 13 Jbeta primers. Produced via immunoSEQ multiplex PCR; TCRdb's table is partial and in-frame only. The top ten hold more than 8% of the sample, which has about 160,000 clones, roughly 80% seen once. This chain connects TRBV7-9 to TRBJ2-2; D is possibly TRBD2 (5 bases). This receptor was taken from a male donor in good health and CMV-seropositive. Source material: PBMCs. CDR3 in amino acids: CASSYLASSGELFF. The CDR3 nucleotides read TGTGCCAGCAGCTATCTAGCATCGTCCGGGGAGCTGTTTTTT.